Described below is a single T cell receptor (beta chain) sequence and its context. As yet, its antigen is unknown. This sample stems from a study of shared clonotypes between healthy human individuals. Findings and limits, study-wide: Sampling was confined to blood; repertoires within tissues likely differ. All-four-donor shared clonotypes had higher generation probabilities than non-shared clonotypes did.

Looked up from germline, CDR1 is LGHNA and CDR2 is YNFKEQ. This CDR3 has 16 residues. Trimming left V 1 base short and J 3 bases short, with 12 bases between. The assay was run at deep level. Sorted-subset replicate PCRs used about 200 ng DNA, roughly 28,000 T cell genomes. Using immunoSEQ multiplex PCR, the repertoire was profiled, and TCRdb retains in-frame clones only, with some absent. The table shows a few million clones, with approximately 93% occurring only once. V usage is TRBV4-2 and J usage is TRBJ2-2, with D unresolved. This receptor was identified in a man aged 18 to 30 in good health. Some clones in this sample may be carry-over from other donors' samples. Sequencing was carried out using naive CD4+ T cells from PBMCs. The subset is: CD45RA+ positively selected. CDR3 sequence reads: CASSQGGTADTGELFF. The CDR3 DNA reads as TGTGCCAGCAGCCAAGGAGGTACCGCGGACACCGGGGAGCTGTTTTTT.